Each of the 29 T cell receptor beta chains below was sequenced from the same sample in a study of regulatory and conventional T cells in RAG deficiency. Blood CD4+ CD25-low CD127-high conventional T cells supplied the genomic DNA template. Method: immunoSEQ multiplex PCR; TCRdb's copy keeps in-frame clones and lacks some. The sample contains 45,000 or so clones, 80% to 90% of which appear only once. This sample also belongs to another study, concerning regulatory T cells. From that second work: Amplification used 52 TRBV primers and 13 TRBJ primers.

The sample was CD4+ effector T cells sorted from blood. The receptor set was obtained from a human donor in good health.

Of note for this clone: The sample has other DNA sequences that encode this CDR3 too. The chain links TRBV19 to TRBJ2-7; TRBD2 matches 8 bases. Per the germline V gene, CDR1 is LNHDA and CDR2 is SQIVND (reference sequence). Trimming cost V 5 bases and J 5 bases; bases outside gene matches: 20. The CDR3 loop spans 18 amino acids. The chain's CDR3 is CASSAGRGWAGGANEQYF. The CDR3 bases are TGTGCCAGTAGTGCGGGTCGGGGTTGGGCGGGAGGTGCTAACGAGCAGTACTTC. The complete variable domain, with remaining parts taken from reference TRBV19 and TRBJ2-7, reads DGGITQSPKYLFRKEGQNVTLSCEQNLNHDAMYWYRQDPGQGLRLIYYSQIVNDFQKGDIAEGYSVSREKKESFPLTVTSAQKNPTAFYLCASSAGRGWAGGANEQYFGPGTRLTVT.

The chain recombines TRBV6-1 with TRBJ1-5; D might be TRBD1 (5 bases). CDR3 length: 14 residues. With 1 base removed from V and 4 bases from J, the gap between germline ends came to 8 bases. Germline assignment: CDR1 MNHNS and CDR2 SASEGT. The CDR3 here is CASSEGQRNQPQHF. The CDR3 DNA follows: TGTGCCAGCAGTGAAGGACAGAGAAATCAGCCCCAGCATTTT.

This chain uses TRBV5-6 with TRBJ2-5; tentatively, D is TRBD2 (5 bases). The CDR3 consists of 13 residues. The germline V gene has CDR1 SGHDT and CDR2 YYEEEE. Trimming shortened V by 4 bases and J by 7 bases, and 14 bases separated the two germline ends. DNA of the CDR3: TGTGCCAGCAGCGCGGACCTACGGGGGACCCAGTACTTC. Protein sequence: CASSADLRGTQYF.

The J gene is TRBJ1-1, the V gene TRBV5-1, with D uncertain. Germline V lookup: CDR1 SGHRS, CDR2 YFSETQ. V shed 0 bases and J shed 1 base, with 7 bases lying between them. The CDR3 covers 14 residues. The CDR3 is CASSLVAGNTEAFF. The CDR3 region has the DNA TGCGCCAGCAGCTTGGTAGCCGGGAACACTGAAGCTTTCTTT.

This clone was seen a handful of times. The chain joins TRBV25-1 to TRBJ2-1, with 8 bases identical to TRBD1. V gave up 7 bases and J gave up 8 bases; unmatched junction bases: 7. The CDR3 runs to 13 residues. CDR1 is MGHDK, CDR2 SYGVNS, per germline. CDR3 loop: CASTTPGGDEQFF. Written as DNA, the CDR3 is TGTGCCAGCACTACCCCAGGGGGCGATGAGCAGTTCTTC.

This clone was counted once. The chain uses TRBV9 and TRBJ2-1; 10 positions agree with TRBD1. CDR3 size: 14 residues. The trim removed 3 bases at V and 7 bases at J, leaving 4 bases unmatched. The germline V gene has CDR1 SGDLS and CDR2 YYNGEE. The CDR3 loop reads CASSGGQGRNEQFF. As DNA, the CDR3 is TGTGCCAGCAGCGGGGGACAGGGGCGGAATGAGCAGTTCTTC.

The chain joins TRBV7-3 to TRBJ1-5; TRBD1 agrees at 9 bases. Germline V gene data show CDR1 as SGHTA and CDR2 as FQGTGA. This CDR3 spans 13 amino acids. Trimming at V came to 4 bases and at J to 7 bases, leaving 2 bases not matched to a gene. The DNA of the CDR3 is TGTGCCAGCAGCTCCGGACAGGGGCAGCCCCAGCATTTT. Residues: CASSSGQGQPQHF.

Only one count was recorded for this clone. This chain joins TRBV13 and TRBJ1-3; no clear D gene. Germline assignment: CDR1 PRHDT and CDR2 FYEKMQ (reference sequence). V lost 5 bases to trimming and J lost 0 bases, with 14 bases between them. CDR3 length equals 16 residues. CDR3 region: CASSRAGRNSGNTIYF. The DNA for the CDR3 is TGTGCCAGCAGCCGGGCGGGTCGGAACTCTGGAAACACCATATATTTT.

The V gene is TRBV11-1, the J gene TRBJ1-2; D might be TRBD1 (5 bases). The germline V gene encodes CDR1 SGHAT and CDR2 FQDESV (reference sequence). Between the trimmed V and J ends, which lost 3 bases and 8 bases, there was a span of 16 bases. CDR3 length: 14 residues. This CDR3 reads CASSFSQASRGYTF. CDR3 DNA sequence: TGTGCCAGCAGCTTTTCACAGGCCTCTCGCGGCTACACCTTC.

The rearrangement joins TRBV5-4 to TRBJ2-7; tentatively, D is TRBD2 (6 bases). The germline V and J ends were trimmed by 4 bases and 5 bases, with 19 bases remaining between them. Germline V gives CDR1 SGHNT, CDR2 YYREEE (reference sequence). This CDR3 is 15 amino acids long. In DNA, the CDR3 is TGTGCCAGCAGCCCGGAGGGTCCAAGCGACGACGAGCAGTACTTC. Translated, it gives CASSPEGPSDDEQYF.

This clone is a singleton in its sample. The V gene is TRBV18, the J gene TRBJ2-5; 7 bases match TRBD2. The V gene's germline CDR1 is KGHSH and CDR2 LQKENI. The CDR3 is made up of 15 amino acids. With V trimmed by 3 bases and J by 3 bases, 7 bases remained unmatched. Here the CDR3 reads CASSPAASGKETQYF. The CDR3 DNA follows: TGTGCCAGCTCACCGGCGGCTAGCGGAAAAGAGACCCAGTACTTC.

V is TRBV28 and J is TRBJ1-2; D may be TRBD1 (6 bases). V was shortened by 6 bases and J by 8 bases, with 16 bases between the two germline ends. The CDR3 is 13 amino acids. In germline, CDR1 is MDHEN, CDR2 SYDVKM. The CDR3 DNA reads TGTGCCAGCAGCCTGAACGTCGGGGGCGGCTACACCTTC. Its protein is CASSLNVGGGYTF.

The chain joins TRBV7-9 to TRBJ1-1, with 7 bases lining up with TRBD1. The V segment lost 5 bases and the J segment 3 bases; nucleotides outside the gene matches: 3. From germline, CDR1 is SEHNR and CDR2 FQNEAQ (reference sequence). This CDR3 contains 13 residues. This chain's CDR3 is CASSAQGDTEAFF. CDR3 DNA: TGTGCCAGCAGCGCGCAGGGGGACACTGAAGCTTTCTTT. The variable domain in full, completed from reference TRBV7-9 and TRBJ1-1, reads DTGVSQNPRHKITKRGQNVTFRCDPISEHNRLYWYRQTLGQGPEFLTYFQNEAQLEKSRLLSDRFSAERPKGSFSTLEIQRTEQGDSAMYLCASSAQGDTEAFFGQGTRLTVV.

The chain recombines TRBV18 with TRBJ2-1; tentative D call: TRBD2 (6 bases). V dropped 3 bases and J dropped 3 bases, with 12 bases sitting between them. The CDR3 runs to 15 residues. Germline assignment: CDR1 KGHSH and CDR2 LQKENI. For the CDR3, the DNA is TGTGCCAGCTCACCCCGGGGGACGGGCTACAATGAGCAGTTCTTC. Translating gives CASSPRGTGYNEQFF.

The chain recombines TRBV13 with TRBJ2-3; unclear D gene. Looked up from germline, CDR1 is PRHDT and CDR2 is FYEKMQ (reference sequence). This CDR3 spans 14 amino acids. V lost 4 bases and J 2 bases, leaving 10 bases between the germline ends. For the CDR3, the DNA is TGTGCCAGCAGCTCTGGCGGACCCACAGATACGCAGTATTTT. As protein: CASSSGGPTDTQYF.

This clone was recorded only once. The J gene is TRBJ2-1, the V gene TRBV10-3; 7 bases fit TRBD2. The CDR3 is made up of 19 amino acids. The germline V gene has CDR1 ENHRY and CDR2 SYGVKD. V dropped 8 bases and J dropped 2; count of bases not matched to a gene: 21. CDR3 bases: TGTGCCATCTGCCGCGAGGGGACGAAGCGGGGCGACCCCTACAATGAGCAGTTCTTC. This gives the protein CAICREGTKRGDPYNEQFF.

The chain uses TRBV9 and TRBJ2-5, with TRBD2 matching over 13 bases. This CDR3 has 16 residues. Germline loops: CDR1 SGDLS, CDR2 YYNGEE. J was trimmed by 2 bases and V by 0 bases; bases with no gene match: 1. The CDR3 loop reads CASSVGLAGGQETQYF. The CDR3 nucleotides read TGTGCCAGCAGCGTAGGACTAGCGGGGGGACAAGAGACCCAGTACTTC. The whole variable domain, remainder taken from reference TRBV9 and TRBJ2-5, is DSGVTQTPKHLITATGQRVTLRCSPRSGDLSVYWYQQSLDQGLQFLIQYYNGEERAKGNILERFSAQQFPDLHSELNLSSLELGDSALYFCASSVGLAGGQETQYFGPGTRLLVL.

The chain is built from TRBV2 and TRBJ1-5; 12 bases align to TRBD1. The CDR3 covers 18 residues. Trimming removed 4 bases from V and 1 base from J; junction bases left unmatched: 8. CDR1 is SNHLY, CDR2 FYNNEI, per germline. The CDR3 reads CASSVPGQGAQSNQPQHF. CDR3 nucleotide sequence: TGTGCCAGCAGTGTTCCGGGACAGGGGGCACAAAGCAATCAGCCCCAGCATTTT.

The chain recombines TRBV6-1 with TRBJ2-5, with D unresolved. This CDR3 has 12 residues. CDR1 MNHNS and CDR2 SASEGT come from the germline V gene. Between the trimmed V and J ends, which lost 1 base and 5 bases, there was a span of 5 bases. CDR3 amino acids: CASSEVGETQYF. The CDR3 coding sequence is TGTGCCAGCAGTGAAGTTGGGGAGACCCAGTACTTC.

The chain employs TRBV11-1 and TRBJ1-1, with D maybe TRBD1 (5 bases). The germline CDR1 and CDR2 sequences are SGHAT and FQDESV (reference sequence). This CDR3 region has 12 residues. The V end was cut by 5 bases, the J end by 8 bases, with 12 bases between. The CDR3 nucleotides are TGTGCCAGCAGCCAAGACAGAAAGGAAGCTTTCTTT. This sequence encodes CASSQDRKEAFF.

The gene calls are TRBV2 and TRBJ2-1; 9 bases line up with TRBD1. Germline V gene lookup returns CDR1 SNHLY and CDR2 FYNNEI. CDR3 length equals 15 residues. V dropped 4 bases and J dropped 7; count of bases not matched to a gene: 8. The CDR3 loop is CASSVGDRAQNEQFF. CDR3 bases: TGTGCCAGCAGTGTTGGGGACAGGGCCCAGAATGAGCAGTTCTTC.

The rearrangement joins TRBV7-2 to TRBJ2-1, with no clear D. Trimming left V 4 bases short and J 0 bases short, with 10 bases between. The CDR3 is made up of 15 amino acids. Germline V lookup: CDR1 SGHTA, CDR2 FQGNSA. CDR3 sequence (DNA): TGTGCCAGCAGCTCCGGACCCGGCTCCTACAATGAGCAGTTCTTC. Its protein product is CASSSGPGSYNEQFF. Supplemented by reference TRBV7-2 and TRBJ2-1, the full variable domain reads GAGVSQSPSNKVTEKGKDVELRCDPISGHTALYWYRQSLGQGLEFLIYFQGNSAPDKSGLPSDRFSAERTGGSVSTLTIQRTQQEDSAVYLCASSSGPGSYNEQFFGPGTRLTVL.

The V gene is TRBV19, the J gene TRBJ1-5, with D uncertain. Germline V gene data show CDR1 as LNHDA and CDR2 as SQIVND (reference sequence). The V gene lost 3 bases and the J gene lost 0 bases, with 9 bases spanning the gap. The CDR3 contains 15 residues. DNA for the CDR3: TGTGCCAGTAGTATGGGCAGCTATAGCAATCAGCCCCAGCATTTT. Protein sequence: CASSMGSYSNQPQHF.

This chain connects TRBV11-3 to TRBJ2-1, with TRBD2 as a possible D gene (6 bases). Germline CDR1 reads SGHNT; CDR2 reads YENEEA. Trimming removed 2 bases from V and 0 bases from J, with 8 bases in between. The CDR3 length is 15 residues. CDR3 residues: CASSLISGSYNEQFF. In DNA form, the CDR3 reads TGTGCCAGCAGCTTAATTAGCGGCTCCTACAATGAGCAGTTCTTC. The whole variable domain, remainder taken from reference TRBV11-3 and TRBJ2-1, is EAGVVQSPRYKIIEKKQPVAFWCNPISGHNTLYWYLQNLGQGPELLIRYENEEAVDDSQLPKDRFSAERLKGVDSTLKIQPAELGDSAVYLCASSLISGSYNEQFFGPGTRLTVL.

V gene TRBV28 combines with J gene TRBJ2-2, with TRBD1 matching 7 bases. V was clipped by 4 bases and J by 3 bases; unmatched bases: 8. This CDR3 has 16 residues. The germline CDR1 and CDR2 sequences are MDHEN and SYDVKM. The CDR3 region is CASSSSTGLDTGELFF. As DNA, the CDR3 is TGTGCCAGCAGTTCCTCGACAGGGTTGGACACCGGGGAGCTGTTTTTT.

V gene TRBV18 combines with J gene TRBJ2-3; 9 bases match TRBD2. This CDR3 spans 15 amino acids. V shed 4 bases and J 5 bases; nucleotides not matched to a gene: 7. Germline V gene lookup returns CDR1 KGHSH and CDR2 LQKENI. CDR3 sequence reads: CASSLLAGVVDTQYF. CDR3 coding DNA: TGTGCCAGCTCACTATTAGCGGGAGTGGTAGATACGCAGTATTTT.

The rearrangement links TRBV28 to TRBJ1-2; 7 bases match TRBD1. The V segment lost 6 bases and the J segment 2 bases; nucleotides outside the gene matches: 6. The germline V gene encodes CDR1 MDHEN and CDR2 SYDVKM. This CDR3 is 14 amino acids long. The CDR3 DNA reads as TGTGCCAGCAGCGCCGGGACAGCGAACTATGGCTACACCTTC. It yields the protein CASSAGTANYGYTF.

V is TRBV9 and J is TRBJ2-2; a weak D match, TRBD2 (5 bases). CDR3 size: 18 residues. V lost 0 bases and J 1 base, leaving 16 bases between the germline ends. Germline V lookup: CDR1 SGDLS, CDR2 YYNGEE. CDR3 sequence (DNA): TGTGCCAGCAGCGTAGTACGTTCGGGTGGGAGGAACACCGGGGAGCTGTTTTTT. This translates into CASSVVRSGGRNTGELFF.

This sequence joins TRBV9 and TRBJ2-1, with TRBD2 as a possible D gene (5 bases). Germline lookup yields CDR1 SGDLS and CDR2 YYNGEE. The CDR3 loop spans 15 amino acids. The V end lost 1 base, the J end lost 5 bases, and 13 bases lay between the germline ends. CDR3 region: CASSVSAGIHNEQFF. The CDR3 nucleotides read TGTGCCAGCAGCGTATCGGCCGGGATTCACAATGAGCAGTTCTTC.